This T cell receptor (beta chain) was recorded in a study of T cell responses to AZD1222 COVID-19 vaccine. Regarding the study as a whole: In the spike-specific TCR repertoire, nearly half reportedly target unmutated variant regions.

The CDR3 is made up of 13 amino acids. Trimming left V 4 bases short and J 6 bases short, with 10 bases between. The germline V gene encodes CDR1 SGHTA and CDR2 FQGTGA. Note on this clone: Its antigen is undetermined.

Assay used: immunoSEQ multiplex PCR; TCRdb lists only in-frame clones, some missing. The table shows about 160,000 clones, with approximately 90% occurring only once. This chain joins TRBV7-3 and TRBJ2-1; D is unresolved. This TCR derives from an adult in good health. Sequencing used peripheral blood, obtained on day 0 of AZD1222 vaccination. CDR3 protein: CASSSTSVNEQFF. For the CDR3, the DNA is TGTGCCAGCAGCTCTACGAGTGTCAATGAGCAGTTCTTC.